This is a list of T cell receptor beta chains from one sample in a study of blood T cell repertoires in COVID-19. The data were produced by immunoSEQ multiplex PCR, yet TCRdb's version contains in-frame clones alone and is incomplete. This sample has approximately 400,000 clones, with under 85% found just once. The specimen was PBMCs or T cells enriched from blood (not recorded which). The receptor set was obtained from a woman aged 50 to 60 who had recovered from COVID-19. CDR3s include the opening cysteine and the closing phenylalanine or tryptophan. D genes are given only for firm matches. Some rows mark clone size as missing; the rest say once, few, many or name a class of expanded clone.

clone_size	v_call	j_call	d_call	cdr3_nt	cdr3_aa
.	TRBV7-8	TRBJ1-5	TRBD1	TGTGCCAGCAGCCTGACAGGGGGTTATCAGCCCCAGCATTTT	CASSLTGGYQPQHF
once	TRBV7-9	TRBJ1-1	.	TGTGCCAGCAGCCACGGGGACTGGGTCACTGAAGCTTTCTTT	CASSHGDWVTEAFF
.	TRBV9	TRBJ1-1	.	TGTGCCAGCAGCGTAGGATCCAGGCTCGTAACAACTGAAGCTTTCTTT	CASSVGSRLVTTEAFF
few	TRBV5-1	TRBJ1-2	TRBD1	TGCGCCAGCAGCTTGGCGGGACAGGGAGCCCTTGGCTACACCTTC	CASSLAGQGALGYTF
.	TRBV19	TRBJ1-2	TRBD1	TGTGCCAGTAGTATCGGCGCAGGGGGCTGGGACTATGGCTACACCTTC	CASSIGAGGWDYGYTF
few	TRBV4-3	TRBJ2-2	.	TGCGCCAGCAGCCAAGATATCAGGCGAGACGCCGGGGAGCTGTTTTTT	CASSQDIRRDAGELFF
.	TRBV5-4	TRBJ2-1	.	TGTGCCAGCAGTAACCCTCGGTTTTCCTACAATGAGCAGTTCTTC	CASSNPRFSYNEQFF
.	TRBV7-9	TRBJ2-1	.	TGTGCCACACAGAGGCTTAGCGGAGCTTCATACGATGAGCAGTTCTTC	CATQRLSGASYDEQFF
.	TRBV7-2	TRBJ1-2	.	TGTGCCAGCAGCCCATATCGGGGTGACTATGGCTACACCTTC	CASSPYRGDYGYTF
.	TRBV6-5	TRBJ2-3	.	TGTGCCAGCACCCCCTCGGGCAGGGGCACAGATACGCAGTATTTT	CASTPSGRGTDTQYF
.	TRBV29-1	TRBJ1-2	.	TGCAGCGTTCGTTTCAGCGACTATGGCTACACCTTC	CSVRFSDYGYTF
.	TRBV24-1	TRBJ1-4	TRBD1	TGTGCCACCAGTGATTACCTCCGGGACAGTGGTGAAAAACTGTTTTTT	CATSDYLRDSGEKLFF
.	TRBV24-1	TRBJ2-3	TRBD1	TGTGCCACCAGCCCTTCAACAGGGGGCTGGGCAGATACGCAGTATTTT	CATSPSTGGWADTQYF
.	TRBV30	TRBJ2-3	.	TGTGCCTCAACAGCTAGCACAGATACGCAGTATTTT	CASTASTDTQYF
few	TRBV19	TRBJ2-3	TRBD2	TGTGCCAGTAGTACCGGGCCGCGTACTAGCGGTAGCACAGATACGCAGTATTTT	CASSTGPRTSGSTDTQYF
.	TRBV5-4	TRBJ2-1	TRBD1	TGTGCCAGCAGCTTGGGGCCGGGACAGGGATTGAATGAGCAGTTCTTC	CASSLGPGQGLNEQFF
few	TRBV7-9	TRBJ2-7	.	TGTGCCAGCAGCCAAGCGAACGCCGAGCAGTACTTC	CASSQANAEQYF
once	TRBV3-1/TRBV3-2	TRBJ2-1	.	TGTGCCAGCAGCCAAGATCAGTGGGCTTTCTCGCAGTTCTTC	CASSQDQWAFSQFF
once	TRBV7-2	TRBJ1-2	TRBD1	TGTGCCAGCAGCTTAGTACTGGGACAGGGGGCTGTCTATGGCTACACCTTC	CASSLVLGQGAVYGYTF
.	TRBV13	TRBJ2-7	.	TGTGCCAGCAGCCCTGCGACTGAAACCTACGAGCAGTACTTC	CASSPATETYEQYF
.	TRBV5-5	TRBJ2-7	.	TGTGCCAGCAGCTTGTACGCGGTAAGGACCTACGAGCAGTACTTC	CASSLYAVRTYEQYF
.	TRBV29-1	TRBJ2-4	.	TGCAGCGTTGAAGTAAACGCGGGGTCCATTCAGTACTTC	CSVEVNAGSIQYF
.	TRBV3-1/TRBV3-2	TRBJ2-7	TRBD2	TGTGCCAGCAGCCTATTAGCGGGCGATCAGTACTTC	CASSLLAGDQYF
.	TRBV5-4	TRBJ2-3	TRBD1	TGTGCCAGCAGCCCAGGACAGGGTCCAGATACGCAGTATTTT	CASSPGQGPDTQYF
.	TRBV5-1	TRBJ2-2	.	TGCGCCAGCACAGATTCTCTCACCGGGGAGCTGTTTTTT	CASTDSLTGELFF
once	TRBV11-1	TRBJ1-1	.	TGTGCCAGCAGCTCGTACAGGGACCCTGAAGCTTTCTTT	CASSSYRDPEAFF
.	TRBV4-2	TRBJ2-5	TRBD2	TGTGCCAGCAGCCAAGAACAACAGCGGGGACAAGAGACCCAGTACTTC	CASSQEQQRGQETQYF
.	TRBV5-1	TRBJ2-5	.	TGCGCCAGCAGCGGTGGGGATATGGAGGGACTCAAGACCCAGTACTTC	CASSGGDMEGLKTQYF
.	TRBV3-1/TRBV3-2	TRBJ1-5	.	TGTGCCAGCAGCCAAGAGTGGGAGAATCAGCCCCAGCATTTT	CASSQEWENQPQHF
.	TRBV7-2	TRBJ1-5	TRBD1	TGTGCCAGCAGCTTAGACTCGGGACAGGGACCGATACTTCAGCCCCAGCATTTT	CASSLDSGQGPILQPQHF
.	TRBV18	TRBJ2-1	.	TGTGCCAGCTCACCGGGGGGTGGAACGAATGAGCAGTTCTTC	CASSPGGGTNEQFF
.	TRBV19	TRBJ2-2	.	TGTGCCAGTAGTAGCTCCTCGGTCGCCGGGGAGCTGTTTTTT	CASSSSSVAGELFF
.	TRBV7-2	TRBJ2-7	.	TGTGCCAGCAGCTTAGAGAGACTCGTGTACTTC	CASSLERLVYF
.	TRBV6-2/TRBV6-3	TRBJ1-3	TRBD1	TGTGCCAGCAGTCGGACAGGGTGGAGTGACACCATATATTTT	CASSRTGWSDTIYF
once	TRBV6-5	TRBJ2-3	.	TGTGCCAGCCACATTACGGGGGTTTGGACGCAGTATTTT	CASHITGVWTQYF
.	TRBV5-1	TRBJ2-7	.	TGCGCCAGCAGCTTGGCCGGGGGTTGGGGACCCCACGAGCAGTACTTC	CASSLAGGWGPHEQYF
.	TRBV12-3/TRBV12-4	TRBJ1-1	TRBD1	TGTGCCAGCAGTAGGACAGGGGTCACTGAAGCTTTCTTT	CASSRTGVTEAFF
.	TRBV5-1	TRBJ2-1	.	TGCGCCAGCAGCATTAGCGGAAGCTCCTACAATGAGCAGTTCTTC	CASSISGSSYNEQFF
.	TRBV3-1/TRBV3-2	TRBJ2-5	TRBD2	TGTGCCAGCAGCCTAGCGGGGGTAAAAGAGACCCAGTACTTC	CASSLAGVKETQYF
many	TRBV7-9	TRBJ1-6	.	TGTGCCAGCAGCTTCTTCAGACAGGTAACCCTTTCACCCCTCCACTTT	CASSFFRQVTLSPLHF
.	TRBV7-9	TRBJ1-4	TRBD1	TGTGCCAGCAGCGCCGGGACAGGGGGGGAAAAACTGTTTTTT	CASSAGTGGEKLFF
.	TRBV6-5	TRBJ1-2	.	TGTGCCAGCAGTTACGGTGCGGACTATGGCTACACCTTC	CASSYGADYGYTF
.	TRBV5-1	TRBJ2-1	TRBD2	TGCGCCAGCAGCTTGGCCGCTGGACTAGGATACAATGAGCAGTTCTTC	CASSLAAGLGYNEQFF
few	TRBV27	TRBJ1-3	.	TGTGCCAGCAGTTTAATCGGTGGAAACACCATATATTTT	CASSLIGGNTIYF
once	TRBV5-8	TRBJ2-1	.	TGTGCCAGCAGCTCACTTCTCCGAAACTACAATGAGCAGTTCTTC	CASSSLLRNYNEQFF
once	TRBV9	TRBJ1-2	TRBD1	TGTGCCAGCAGCGTAGGGACAGGGGGCGCGTCCCATGGCTACACCTTC	CASSVGTGGASHGYTF